Here is one T cell receptor beta chain with its context. Its antigen is unknown. The CDR3 is made up of 13 amino acids. Germline V lookup: CDR1 LNHDA, CDR2 SQIVND (reference sequence). V lost 2 bases and J 2 bases, leaving 4 bases between the germline ends. The repertoire was sequenced with immunoSEQ multiplex PCR; TCRdb's copy has only in-frame clones and lacks some. The sample includes 150,000 or so clones, roughly 87% of them seen just once. The record originates from a study of T cell responses to AZD1222 COVID-19 vaccine. Study results and limitations: Spike-specific TCR breadth and depth rose after two AZD1222 doses.

The V call is TRBV19, the J call TRBJ1-5; unclear D gene. The source was peripheral blood, collected 28 days after the second AZD1222 dose. The origin of this receptor is an adult who received the AZD1222 COVID-19 vaccine. This CDR3 is CASSIYGNQPQHF. Written as DNA, the CDR3 is TGTGCCAGTAGTATATATGGCAATCAGCCCCAGCATTTT.